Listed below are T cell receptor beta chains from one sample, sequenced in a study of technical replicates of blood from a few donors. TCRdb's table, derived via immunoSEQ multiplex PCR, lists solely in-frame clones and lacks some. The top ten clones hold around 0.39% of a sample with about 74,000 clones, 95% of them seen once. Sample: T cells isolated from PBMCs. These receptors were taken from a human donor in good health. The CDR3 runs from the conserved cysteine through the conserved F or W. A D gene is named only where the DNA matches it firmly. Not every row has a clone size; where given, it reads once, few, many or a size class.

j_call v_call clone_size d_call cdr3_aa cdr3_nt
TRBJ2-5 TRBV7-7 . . CASSRGNREETQYF TGTGCCAGCAGCCGGGGAAACAGGGAAGAGACCCAGTACTTC
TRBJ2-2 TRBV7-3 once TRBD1 CASSLYLAGGNTGELFF TGTGCCAGCAGCTTATATTTGGCAGGGGGAAACACCGGGGAGCTGTTTTTT
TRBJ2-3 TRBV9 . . CASSAQLSTPRPDTQYF TGTGCCAGCAGCGCCCAACTATCGACCCCGAGGCCAGATACGCAGTATTTT
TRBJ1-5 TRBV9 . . CASSVSGENQPQHF TGTGCCAGCAGCGTCTCAGGGGAAAATCAGCCCCAGCATTTT
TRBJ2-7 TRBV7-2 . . CASSARDLTYEQYF TGTGCCAGCAGCGCCCGGGACTTAACCTACGAGCAGTACTTC
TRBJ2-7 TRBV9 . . CASSVRWAAYF TGTGCCAGCAGTGTCAGGTGGGCAGCGTACTTC
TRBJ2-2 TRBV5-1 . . CASSLQGGDTGELFF TGCGCCAGCAGCTTGCAGGGCGGGGACACCGGGGAGCTGTTTTTT
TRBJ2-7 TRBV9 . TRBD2 CASSPQPGLEIINDEQYF TGTGCCAGCAGCCCCCAACCGGGACTAGAGATTATTAACGACGAGCAGTACTTC
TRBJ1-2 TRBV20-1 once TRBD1 CSSTGDHGYTF TGCAGTTCTACAGGGGATCATGGCTACACCTTC
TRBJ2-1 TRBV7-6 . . CASSLSFQEQFF TGTGCCAGCAGCTTAAGTTTCCAGGAGCAGTTCTTC
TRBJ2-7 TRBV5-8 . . CASSLGVPIYEQYF TGTGCCAGCAGCTTGGGAGTTCCTATCTACGAGCAGTACTTC
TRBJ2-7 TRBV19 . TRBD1 CASRNARDSKAYEQYF TGTGCCAGTAGAAACGCCCGGGACAGCAAAGCCTACGAGCAGTACTTC
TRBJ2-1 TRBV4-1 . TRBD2 CASSQDRLAGVNEQFF TGCGCCAGCAGCCAAGATCGGCTAGCGGGAGTCAATGAGCAGTTCTTC
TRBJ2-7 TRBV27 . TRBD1 CASSPTGALYEQYF TGTGCCAGCAGCCCTACAGGGGCGCTCTACGAGCAGTACTTC
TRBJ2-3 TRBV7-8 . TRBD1 CASSRYTGELTDTQYF TGTGCCAGCAGCCGATATACAGGGGAACTCACAGATACGCAGTATTTT
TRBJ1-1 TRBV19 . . CASSHRERGTEAFF TGTGCCAGTAGTCACAGGGAGAGGGGCACTGAAGCTTTCTTT
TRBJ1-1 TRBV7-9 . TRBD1 CASSVTMTGATNTEAFF TGTGCCAGCAGCGTAACCATGACAGGGGCCACGAACACTGAAGCTTTCTTT
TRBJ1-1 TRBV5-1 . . CASSLDSLNTEAFF TGCGCCAGCAGCTTAGACAGTCTGAACACTGAAGCTTTCTTT
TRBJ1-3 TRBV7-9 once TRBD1 CASSSTGGSSGNTIYF TGTGCCAGCAGCTCAACAGGGGGAAGCTCTGGAAACACCATATATTTT
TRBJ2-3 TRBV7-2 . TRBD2 CASSRAVGRELADTQYF TGTGCCAGCAGCAGAGCGGTAGGGCGGGAGCTGGCAGATACGCAGTATTTT
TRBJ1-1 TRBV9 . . CASSVATGDTEAFF TGTGCCAGCAGCGTAGCTACGGGGGACACTGAAGCTTTCTTT
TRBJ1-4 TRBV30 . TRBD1 CASQKTGVETNEKLFF TGTGCCTCTCAAAAAACAGGGGTGGAAACTAATGAAAAACTGTTTTTT
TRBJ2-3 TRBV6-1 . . CAISGAAYTDTQYF TGTGCCATTTCAGGGGCAGCCTACACAGATACGCAGTATTTT
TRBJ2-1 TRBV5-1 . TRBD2 CASSLELAGAVSYNEQFF TGCGCCAGCAGCTTGGAACTAGCGGGGGCCGTCTCCTACAATGAGCAGTTCTTC
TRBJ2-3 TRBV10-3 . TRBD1 CAISEGQGAEDTQYF TGTGCCATCAGTGAGGGGCAGGGGGCAGAAGATACGCAGTATTTT
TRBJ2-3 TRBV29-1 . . CSVEEGQTDTQYF TGCAGCGTTGAAGAGGGGCAAACAGATACGCAGTATTTT
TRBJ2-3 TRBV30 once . CAWIREWDTQYF TGTGCCTGGATCCGGGAGTGGGATACGCAGTATTTT
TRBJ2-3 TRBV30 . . CATGSGFTDTQYF TGTGCGACGGGGAGCGGCTTCACAGATACGCAGTATTTT
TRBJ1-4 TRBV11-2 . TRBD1 CASSLEQGRGEKLFF TGTGCCAGCAGCTTAGAACAGGGGCGCGGAGAAAAACTGTTTTTT
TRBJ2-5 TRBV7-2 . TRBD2 CASSLTSGQETQYF TGTGCCAGCAGCTTAACTAGCGGGCAAGAGACCCAGTACTTC
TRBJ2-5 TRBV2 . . CASSSPAEVGETQYF TGTGCCAGCAGTTCGCCGGCCGAGGTTGGAGAGACCCAGTACTTC
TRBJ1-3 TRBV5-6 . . CASSSLILSGNTIYF TGTGCCAGCAGCTCATTGATACTCTCTGGAAACACCATATATTTT
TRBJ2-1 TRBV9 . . CASSVSLPSSYNEQFF TGTGCCAGCAGCGTCAGTCTTCCAAGCTCCTACAATGAGCAGTTCTTC
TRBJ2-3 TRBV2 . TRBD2 CASSLGLAGTDTQYF TGTGCCAGCAGTCTGGGACTAGCGGGTACAGATACGCAGTATTTT
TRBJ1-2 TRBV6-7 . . CASSYRGYGYTF TGTGCCAGCAGTTACAGGGGCTATGGCTACACCTTC
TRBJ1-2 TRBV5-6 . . CASSLPGDNYGYTF TGTGCCAGCAGCTTGCCGGGGGACAACTATGGCTACACCTTC
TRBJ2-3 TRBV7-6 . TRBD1 CASSSRQGARGDTQYF TGTGCCAGCAGCAGCAGACAGGGCGCACGCGGAGATACGCAGTATTTT
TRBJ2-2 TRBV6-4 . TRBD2 CASSDGRDTGELFF TGTGCCAGCAGTGACGGGAGGGACACCGGGGAGCTGTTTTTT
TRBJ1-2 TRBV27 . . CASRPWTGDHYTF TGTGCCAGCAGACCATGGACGGGAGACCACTACACCTTC
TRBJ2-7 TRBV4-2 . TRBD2 CASSQDGRTSGISAYEQYF TGTGCCAGCAGCCAAGACGGGCGGACTAGCGGGATTTCGGCCTACGAGCAGTACTTC
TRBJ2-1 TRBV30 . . CAWGVDRYSSEQFF TGTGCCTGGGGAGTCGACAGGTATAGTAGTGAGCAGTTCTTC
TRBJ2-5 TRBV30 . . CAWKRVRETQYF TGTGCCTGGAAGCGGGTTCGAGAGACCCAGTACTTC
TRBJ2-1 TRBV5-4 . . CASSLGLGNEQFF TGTGCCAGCAGCTTGGGACTTGGCAATGAGCAGTTCTTC
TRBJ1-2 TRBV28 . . CASSFPQGRQITYGYTF TGTGCCAGCAGTTTCCCCCAAGGCCGACAGATCACCTATGGCTACACCTTC
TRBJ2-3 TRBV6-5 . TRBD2 CASKAGGGIYKQYF TGTGCCAGCAAAGCGGGAGGGGGGATTTATAAGCAGTATTTT
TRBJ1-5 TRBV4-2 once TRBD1 CASSQTGQGAGQPQHF TGTGCCAGCAGCCAAACAGGACAGGGGGCCGGGCAGCCCCAGCATTTT
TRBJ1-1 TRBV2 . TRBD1 CASSERDRVTEAFF TGTGCCAGCAGTGAGAGGGACAGGGTAACTGAAGCTTTCTTT
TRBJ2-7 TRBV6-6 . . CASSTPLSGSYEQYF TGTGCCAGCAGTACACCCCTTAGCGGTTCCTACGAGCAGTACTTC
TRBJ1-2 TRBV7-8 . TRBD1 CASSHGTGGGYGYTF TGTGCCAGCAGCCACGGGACAGGGGGAGGCTATGGCTACACCTTC